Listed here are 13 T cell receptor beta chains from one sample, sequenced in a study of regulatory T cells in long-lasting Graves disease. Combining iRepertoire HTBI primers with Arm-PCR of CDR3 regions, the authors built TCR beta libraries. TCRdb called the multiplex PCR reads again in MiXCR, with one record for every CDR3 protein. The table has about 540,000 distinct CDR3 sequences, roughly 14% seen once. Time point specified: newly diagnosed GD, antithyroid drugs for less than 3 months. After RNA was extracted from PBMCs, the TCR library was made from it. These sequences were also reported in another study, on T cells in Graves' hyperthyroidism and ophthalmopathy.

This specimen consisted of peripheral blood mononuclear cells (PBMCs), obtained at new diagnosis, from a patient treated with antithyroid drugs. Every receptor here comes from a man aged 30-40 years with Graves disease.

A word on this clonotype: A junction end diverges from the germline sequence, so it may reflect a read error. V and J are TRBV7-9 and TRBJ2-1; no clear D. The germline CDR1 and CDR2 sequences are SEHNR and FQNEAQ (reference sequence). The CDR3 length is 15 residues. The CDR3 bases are TGTGCCAGCAGATTAGACCTGAGCTCCTACAATGAGCAGTTCTTC. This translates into CASRLDLSSYNEQFF.

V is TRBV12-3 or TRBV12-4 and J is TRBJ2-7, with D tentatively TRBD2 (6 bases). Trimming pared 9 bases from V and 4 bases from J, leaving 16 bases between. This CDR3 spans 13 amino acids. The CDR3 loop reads CASSFVGGYEQYF. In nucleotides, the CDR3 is TGTGCCAGTTCCTTCGTGGGGGGATACGAGCAGTACTTC.

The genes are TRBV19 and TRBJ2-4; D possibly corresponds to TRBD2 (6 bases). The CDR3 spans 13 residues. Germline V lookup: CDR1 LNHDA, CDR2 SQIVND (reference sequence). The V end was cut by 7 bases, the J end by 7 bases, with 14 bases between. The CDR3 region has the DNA TGTGCCAGTACCTCTGGGCTAGCGAACATTCAGTACTTC. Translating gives CASTSGLANIQYF. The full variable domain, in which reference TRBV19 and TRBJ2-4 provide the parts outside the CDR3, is DGGITQSPKYLFRKEGQNVTLSCEQNLNHDAMYWYRQDPGQGLRLIYYSQIVNDFQKGDIAEGYSVSREKKESFPLTVTSAQKNPTAFYLCASTSGLANIQYFGAGTRLSVL.

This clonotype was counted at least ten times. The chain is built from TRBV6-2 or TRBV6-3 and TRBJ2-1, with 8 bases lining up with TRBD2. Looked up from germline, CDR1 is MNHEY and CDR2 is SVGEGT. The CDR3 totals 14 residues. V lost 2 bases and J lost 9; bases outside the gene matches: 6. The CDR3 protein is CASSYDGRAAEQFF. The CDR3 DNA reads TGTGCCAGCAGTTACGACGGGAGGGCCGCTGAGCAGTTCTTC.

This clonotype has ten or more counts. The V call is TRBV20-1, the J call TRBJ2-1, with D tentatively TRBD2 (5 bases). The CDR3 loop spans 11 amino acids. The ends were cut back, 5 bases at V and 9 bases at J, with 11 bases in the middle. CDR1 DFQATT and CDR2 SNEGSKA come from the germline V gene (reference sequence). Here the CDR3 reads CSAEIAPEQFF. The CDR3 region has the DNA TGCAGTGCTGAAATAGCGCCTGAGCAGTTCTTC.

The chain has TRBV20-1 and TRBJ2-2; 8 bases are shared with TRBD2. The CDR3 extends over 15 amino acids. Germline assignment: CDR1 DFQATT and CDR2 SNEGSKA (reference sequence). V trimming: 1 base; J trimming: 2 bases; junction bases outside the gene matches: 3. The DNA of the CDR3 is TGCAGTGCTAGAGCAGCGGGAGCAAACACCGGGGAGCTGTTTTTT. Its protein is CSARAAGANTGELFF.

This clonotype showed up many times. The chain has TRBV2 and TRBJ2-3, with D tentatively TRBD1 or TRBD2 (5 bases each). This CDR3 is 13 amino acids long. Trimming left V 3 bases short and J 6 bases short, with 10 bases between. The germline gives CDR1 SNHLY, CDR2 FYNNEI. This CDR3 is CASSDEGRDTQYF. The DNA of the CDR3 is TGTGCCAGCAGTGATGAGGGACGGGATACGCAGTATTTT.

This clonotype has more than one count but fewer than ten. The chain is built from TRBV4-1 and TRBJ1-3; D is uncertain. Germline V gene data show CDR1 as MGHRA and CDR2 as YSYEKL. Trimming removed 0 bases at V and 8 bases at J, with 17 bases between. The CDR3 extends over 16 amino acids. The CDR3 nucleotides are TGCGCCAGCAGCCAAGAAAACAGCCTAGTTTCAGACACCATATATTTT. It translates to CASSQENSLVSDTIYF.

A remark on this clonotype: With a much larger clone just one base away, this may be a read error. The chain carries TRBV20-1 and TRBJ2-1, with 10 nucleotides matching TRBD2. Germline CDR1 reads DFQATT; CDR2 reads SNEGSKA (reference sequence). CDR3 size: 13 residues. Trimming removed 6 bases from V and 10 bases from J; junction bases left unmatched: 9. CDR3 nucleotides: TGCAGTGCCCTTCGGACTAGCGGTAACGAGCAGTTCTTC. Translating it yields CSALRTSGNEQFF.

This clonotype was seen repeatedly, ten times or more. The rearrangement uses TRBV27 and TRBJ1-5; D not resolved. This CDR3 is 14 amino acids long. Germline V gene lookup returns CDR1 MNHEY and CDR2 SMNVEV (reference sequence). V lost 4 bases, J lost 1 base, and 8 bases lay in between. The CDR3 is CASSSRVSNQPQHF. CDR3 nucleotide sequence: TGTGCCAGCAGTTCCCGGGTGAGCAATCAGCCCCAGCATTTT.

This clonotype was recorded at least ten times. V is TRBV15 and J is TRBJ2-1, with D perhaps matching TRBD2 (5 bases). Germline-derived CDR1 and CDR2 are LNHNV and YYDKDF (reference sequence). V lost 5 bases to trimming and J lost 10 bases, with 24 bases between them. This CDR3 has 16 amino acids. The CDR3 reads CATSERLFGSVNEQFF. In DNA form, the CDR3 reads TGTGCCACCAGCGAGAGGCTCTTTGGTAGCGTTAACGAGCAGTTCTTC.

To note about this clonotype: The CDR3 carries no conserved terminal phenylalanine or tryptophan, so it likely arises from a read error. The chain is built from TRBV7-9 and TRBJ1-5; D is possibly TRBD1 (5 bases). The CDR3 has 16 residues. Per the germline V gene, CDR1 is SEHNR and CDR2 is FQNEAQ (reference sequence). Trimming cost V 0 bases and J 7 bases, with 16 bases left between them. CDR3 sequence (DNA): TGTGCCAGCAGCTTAGCGTACGGGCGGAAGGGGCAGCCCCAGCATCTT. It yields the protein CASSLAYGRKGQPQHL.

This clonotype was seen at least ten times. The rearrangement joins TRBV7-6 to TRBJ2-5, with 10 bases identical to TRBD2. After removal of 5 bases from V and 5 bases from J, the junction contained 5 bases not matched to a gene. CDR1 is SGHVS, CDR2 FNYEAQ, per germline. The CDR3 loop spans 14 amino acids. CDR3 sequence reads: CASSLSGRRETQYF. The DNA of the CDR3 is TGTGCCAGCAGCCTTAGCGGGAGGCGGGAGACCCAGTACTTC.